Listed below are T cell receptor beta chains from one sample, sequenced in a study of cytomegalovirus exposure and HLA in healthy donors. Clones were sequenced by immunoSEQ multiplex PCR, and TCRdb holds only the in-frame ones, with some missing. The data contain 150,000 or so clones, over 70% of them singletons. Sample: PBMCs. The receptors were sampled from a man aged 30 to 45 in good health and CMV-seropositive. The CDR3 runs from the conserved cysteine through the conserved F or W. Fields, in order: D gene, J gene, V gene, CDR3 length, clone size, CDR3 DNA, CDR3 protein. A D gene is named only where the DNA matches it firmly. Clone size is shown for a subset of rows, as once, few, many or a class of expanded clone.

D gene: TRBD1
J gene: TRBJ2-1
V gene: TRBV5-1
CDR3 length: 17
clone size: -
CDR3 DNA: TGCGCCAGCAGCTTGAGACTACAGGGGGCCGGTAACAATGAGCAGTTCTTC
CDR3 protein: CASSLRLQGAGNNEQFF

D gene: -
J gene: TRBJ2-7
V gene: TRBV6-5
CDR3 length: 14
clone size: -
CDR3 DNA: TGTGCCAGCAGTTACGTTACTGGGCCCTACGAGCAGTACTTC
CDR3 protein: CASSYVTGPYEQYF

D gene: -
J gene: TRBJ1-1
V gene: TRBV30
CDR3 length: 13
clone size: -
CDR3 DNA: TGTGCCTGGAGCGTTACGGTGAACACTGAAGCTTTCTTT
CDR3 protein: CAWSVTVNTEAFF

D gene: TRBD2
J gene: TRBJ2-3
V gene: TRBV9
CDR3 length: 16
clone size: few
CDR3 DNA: TGTGCCAGCAGCGCCAGAGACGGGAGGGGTGCAGATACGCAGTATTTT
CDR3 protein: CASSARDGRGADTQYF

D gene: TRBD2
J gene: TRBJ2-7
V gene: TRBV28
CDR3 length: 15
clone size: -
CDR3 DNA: TGTGCCAGCAGTTTCAGACTAGCGGGATTGGGCGAGCAGTACTTC
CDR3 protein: CASSFRLAGLGEQYF

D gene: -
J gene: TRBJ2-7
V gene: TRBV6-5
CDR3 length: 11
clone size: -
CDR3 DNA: TGTGCCAGCAGTACAGCGGGCGAGCAGTACTTC
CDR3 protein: CASSTAGEQYF

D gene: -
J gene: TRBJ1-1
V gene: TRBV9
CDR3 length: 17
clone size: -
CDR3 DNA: TGTGCCAGCAGCGTAGACGGGACTCTCTCAAGGAGCACTGAAGCTTTCTTT
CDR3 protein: CASSVDGTLSRSTEAFF

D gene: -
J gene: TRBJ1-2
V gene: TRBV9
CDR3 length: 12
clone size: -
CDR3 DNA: TGTGCCAGCACCTTGGGCAGTTATGGCTACACCTTC
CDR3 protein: CASTLGSYGYTF

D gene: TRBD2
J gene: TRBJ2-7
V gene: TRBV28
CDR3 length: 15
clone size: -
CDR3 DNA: TGTGCCAGCAGTATCTCGACTAGCGGAGTCTACGAGCAGTACTTC
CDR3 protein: CASSISTSGVYEQYF

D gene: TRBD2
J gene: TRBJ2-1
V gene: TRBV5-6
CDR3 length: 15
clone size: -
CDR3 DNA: TGTGCCAGCACCATACTAGCGGGGGGAAACAATGAGCAGTTCTTC
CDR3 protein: CASTILAGGNNEQFF

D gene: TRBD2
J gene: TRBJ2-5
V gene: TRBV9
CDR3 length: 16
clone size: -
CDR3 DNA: TGTGCCAGCAGCGTAGGGGGGCTAGCGGGATTAGAGACCCAGTACTTC
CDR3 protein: CASSVGGLAGLETQYF

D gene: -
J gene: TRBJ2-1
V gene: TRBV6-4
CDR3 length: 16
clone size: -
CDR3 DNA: TGTGCCAGCAGTCAACAGGGTGCTGGGGGATACAATGAGCAGTTCTTC
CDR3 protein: CASSQQGAGGYNEQFF

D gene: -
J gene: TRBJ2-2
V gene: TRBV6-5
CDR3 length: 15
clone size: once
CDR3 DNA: TGTGCCAGCAGTTACTCGAGTCCCCACACCGGGGAGCTGTTTTTT
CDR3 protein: CASSYSSPHTGELFF

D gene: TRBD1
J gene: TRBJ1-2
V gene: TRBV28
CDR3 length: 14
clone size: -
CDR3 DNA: TGTGCCAGCACCCTTCTGGACAGGGAGGGAGGCTACACCTTC
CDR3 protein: CASTLLDREGGYTF

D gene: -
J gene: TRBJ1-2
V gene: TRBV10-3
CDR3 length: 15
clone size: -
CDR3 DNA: TGTGCCATCTGCTTGGACACCGCTAATTTGGAGGGCTACACCTTC
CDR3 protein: CAICLDTANLEGYTF

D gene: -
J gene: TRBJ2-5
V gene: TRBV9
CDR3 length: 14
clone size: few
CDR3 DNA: TGTGCCAGCAGCGTAGCGGAGTACCAAGAGACCCAGTACTTC
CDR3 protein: CASSVAEYQETQYF

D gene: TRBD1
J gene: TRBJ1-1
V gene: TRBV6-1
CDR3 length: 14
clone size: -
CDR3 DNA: TGTGCCAGCAGTGAACCCGGGACAGGGAGTGAAGCTTTCTTT
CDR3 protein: CASSEPGTGSEAFF

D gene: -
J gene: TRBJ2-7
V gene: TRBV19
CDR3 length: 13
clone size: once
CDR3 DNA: TGTGCCAGTAGAAGAGGGAGTTCGTACGAGCAGTACTTC
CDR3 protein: CASRRGSSYEQYF

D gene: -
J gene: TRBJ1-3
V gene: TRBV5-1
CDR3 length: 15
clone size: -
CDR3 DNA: TGCGCCAGCAGCTTGGTCGGGGAGAGCGGAAACACCATATATTTT
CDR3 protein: CASSLVGESGNTIYF

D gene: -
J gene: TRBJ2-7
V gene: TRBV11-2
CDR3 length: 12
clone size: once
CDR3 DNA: TGTGCCAGCAGCTTAGGGAGCTACGAGCAGTACTTC
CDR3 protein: CASSLGSYEQYF

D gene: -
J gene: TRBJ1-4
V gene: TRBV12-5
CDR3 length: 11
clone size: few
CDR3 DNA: TGTGCTAGTGGTTTCGGGGAAAAACTGTTTTTT
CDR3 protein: CASGFGEKLFF

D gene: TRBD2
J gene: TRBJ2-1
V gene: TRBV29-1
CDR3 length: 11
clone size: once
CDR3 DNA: TGCAGCGTTGCGGGGGGGAATGGGCAGTTCTTC
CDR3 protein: CSVAGGNGQFF

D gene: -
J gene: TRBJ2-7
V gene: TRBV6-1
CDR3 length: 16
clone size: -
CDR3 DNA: TGTGCCAGCAGTGTTTTTCAGGGCGACACGGGCTACGAGCAGTACTTC
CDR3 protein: CASSVFQGDTGYEQYF

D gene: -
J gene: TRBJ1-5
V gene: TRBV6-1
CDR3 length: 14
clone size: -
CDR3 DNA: TGTGCCAGCAGTGAAGTGGGAGGGAACCAGCCCCAGCATTTT
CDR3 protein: CASSEVGGNQPQHF

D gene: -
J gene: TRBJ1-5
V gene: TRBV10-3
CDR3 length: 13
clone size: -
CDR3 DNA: TGTGCCACTATGGTGGGCCTCAATCAGCCCCAGCATTTT
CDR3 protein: CATMVGLNQPQHF

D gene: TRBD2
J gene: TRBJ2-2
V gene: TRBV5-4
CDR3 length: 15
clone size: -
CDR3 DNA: TGTGCCAGCAGCTTCTCGAGGGAGGGCCCCGGGGAGCTGTTTTTT
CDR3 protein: CASSFSREGPGELFF

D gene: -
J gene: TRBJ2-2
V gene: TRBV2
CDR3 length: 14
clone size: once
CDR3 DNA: TGTGCCAGCGGGGCACAGGGAGCAGGCGGGGAGCTGTTTTTT
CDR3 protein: CASGAQGAGGELFF

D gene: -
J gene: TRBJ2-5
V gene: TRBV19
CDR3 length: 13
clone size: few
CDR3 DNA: TGTGCCAGTAGTTCAAAGGGGCGGAAGACCCAGTACTTC
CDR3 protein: CASSSKGRKTQYF

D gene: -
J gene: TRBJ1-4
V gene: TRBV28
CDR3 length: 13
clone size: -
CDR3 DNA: TGTGCCAGCACCTCCGGAGGCAATGAAAAACTGTTTTTT
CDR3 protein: CASTSGGNEKLFF

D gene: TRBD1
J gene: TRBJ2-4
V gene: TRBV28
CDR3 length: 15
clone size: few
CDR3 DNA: TGTGCCAGCTTGGGACAGGGGGCGGCCAAAAACATTCAGTACTTC
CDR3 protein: CASLGQGAAKNIQYF

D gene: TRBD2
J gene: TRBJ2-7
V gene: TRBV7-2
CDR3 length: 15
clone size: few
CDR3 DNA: TGTGCCAGCAGCTTAGGGGTGACTAGCGGTTACGAGCAGTACTTC
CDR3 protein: CASSLGVTSGYEQYF

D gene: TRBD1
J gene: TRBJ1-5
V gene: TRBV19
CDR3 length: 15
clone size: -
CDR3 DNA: TGTGCCAGTAGTAACGGACAGGGGATGAGTCAGCCCCAGCATTTT
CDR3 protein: CASSNGQGMSQPQHF

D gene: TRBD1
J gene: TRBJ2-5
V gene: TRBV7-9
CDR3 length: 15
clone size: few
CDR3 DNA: TGTGCCAGCAGCTTAATAGGGACAGGGTATGAAGGCCAGTACTTC
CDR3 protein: CASSLIGTGYEGQYF

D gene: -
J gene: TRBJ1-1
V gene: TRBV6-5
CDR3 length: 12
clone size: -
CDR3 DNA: TGTGCCAGCAGGTATCAGTGGGGGGATGCTTTCTTT
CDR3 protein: CASRYQWGDAFF

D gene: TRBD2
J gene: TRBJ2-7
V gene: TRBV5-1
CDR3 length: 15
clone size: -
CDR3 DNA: TGCGCCAGCAGCTTGGTGGCTAGCGGGCTAGGGGAGCAGTACTTC
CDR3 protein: CASSLVASGLGEQYF

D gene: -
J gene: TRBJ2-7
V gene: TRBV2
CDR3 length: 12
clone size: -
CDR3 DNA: TGTGCCAGCAGTAGACAGGCGGACGAGCAGTACTTC
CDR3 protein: CASSRQADEQYF

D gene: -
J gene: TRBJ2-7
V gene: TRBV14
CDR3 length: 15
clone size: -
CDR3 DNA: TGTGCCAGCAGCCAAGTGGCGGGGAGCTCCTACGAGCAGTACTTC
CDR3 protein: CASSQVAGSSYEQYF

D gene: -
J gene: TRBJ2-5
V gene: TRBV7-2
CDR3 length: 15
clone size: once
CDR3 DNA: TGTGCCAGCAGCTCGTACGGGACTGTAGAAGAGACCCAGTACTTC
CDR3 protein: CASSSYGTVEETQYF

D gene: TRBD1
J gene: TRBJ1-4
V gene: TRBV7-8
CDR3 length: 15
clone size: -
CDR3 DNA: TGTGCCAGCAGCTCCTGGACAGGGGGCAATGAAAAACTGTTTTTT
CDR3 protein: CASSSWTGGNEKLFF

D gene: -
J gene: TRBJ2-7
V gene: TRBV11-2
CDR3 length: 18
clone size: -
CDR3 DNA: TGTGCCAGCAGCTTAGATCTCTCCGGGAACCTTAACTCCTACGAGCAGTACTTC
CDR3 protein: CASSLDLSGNLNSYEQYF

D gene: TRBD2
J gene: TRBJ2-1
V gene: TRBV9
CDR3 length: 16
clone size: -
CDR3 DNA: TGTGCCAGCAGCGTAGAGGGTAGCGGGAGGGGAGATGAGCAGTTCTTC
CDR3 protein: CASSVEGSGRGDEQFF

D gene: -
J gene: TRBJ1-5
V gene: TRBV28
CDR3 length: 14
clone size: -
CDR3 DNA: TGTGCCAGCAGCAAAGGGACAAGCAATCAGCCCCAGCATTTT
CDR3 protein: CASSKGTSNQPQHF

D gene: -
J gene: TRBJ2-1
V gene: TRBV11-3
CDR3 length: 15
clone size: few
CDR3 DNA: TGTGCCAGCAGCTTCACGGGCGGGATGATGAATGAGCAGTTCTTC
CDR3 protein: CASSFTGGMMNEQFF

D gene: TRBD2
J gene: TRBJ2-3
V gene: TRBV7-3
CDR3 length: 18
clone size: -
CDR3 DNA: TGTGCCAGCAGCTTAACAGGGTGGCGGGAGGGCCGCACAGATACGCAGTATTTT
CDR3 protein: CASSLTGWREGRTDTQYF

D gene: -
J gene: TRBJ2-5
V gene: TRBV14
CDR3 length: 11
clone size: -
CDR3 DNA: TGTGCCAGCAGCCACGAAGAGACCCAGTACTTC
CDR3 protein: CASSHEETQYF

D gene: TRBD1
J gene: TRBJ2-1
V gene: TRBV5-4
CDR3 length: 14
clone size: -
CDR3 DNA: TGTGCCAGCAGCAGCCCTGACAGGGCGAATGAGCAGTTCTTC
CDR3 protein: CASSSPDRANEQFF

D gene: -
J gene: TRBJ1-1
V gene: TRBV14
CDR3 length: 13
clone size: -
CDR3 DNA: TGTGCCAGCAGCCGCATCAGGGACACTGAAGCTTTCTTT
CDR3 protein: CASSRIRDTEAFF

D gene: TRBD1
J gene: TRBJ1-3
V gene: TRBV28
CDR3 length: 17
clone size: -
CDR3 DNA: TGTGCCAGCAGTCCTTCCCCCGGGACAGGGTACGGAAACACCATATATTTT
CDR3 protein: CASSPSPGTGYGNTIYF